This record covers a single T cell receptor (beta chain). What antigen it recognizes has not been identified. No base quality information exists; no much larger clone differs at one position. Libraries were made using the immunoSEQ multiplex PCR assay. The multiplex PCR relied on a mix of 60 forward primers for TCR Vbeta segments and 13 reverse primers for TCR Jbeta segments. Amplification of the CDR3 region of rearranged TCR beta genes was performed with a multiplex PCR assay on genomic DNA. On the Illumina HiSeq System, the amplified TCR beta libraries were sequenced as 87-base-pair reads. The published analysis was carried out like this. A later analysis counted 75 million to 100 million unique TCR beta chains across the 640 or so repertoires, and roughly 11 million of these chains were shared by at least two donors. A nearest-neighbor algorithm error-corrected the raw reads and collapsed the reads into unique sequences, merging closely related sequences to remove PCR and sequencing errors. CDR3 sequences were aligned to IMGT reference sequences to assign V, D and J gene segments. For a sequence to be retained, at least a six-nucleotide match to both a V gene segment and a J gene segment was required. Rearrangements were classified as productive when the CDR3 lacked stop codons and remained in frame with V and J, and all other rearrangements were classified as non-productive. Following IMGT convention, CDR3 was defined as the stretch from the second conserved V-encoded cysteine up to the conserved J-encoded phenylalanine. In an earlier analysis of around 540 of the donors, sequences lacking an unambiguous match to a single V gene segment were excluded. An earlier analysis of several hundred of the donors called V segments functional above 56.7% productive rearrangements and segregating when the between-donor standard deviation exceeded 5%. A statistical classification framework was developed to diagnose cytomegalovirus status using the catalog of TCR beta chain sequences. In a later analysis, V and J genes were assigned by comparing TCR nucleotide sequences against IMGT/GENE-DB human TR gene sequences. In a later analysis, CDR3 sequences and most-parsimonious VDJ recombination scenarios were assigned using the TCRdist pipeline. In a later analysis, each TCR beta chain was defined by its CDR3 amino acid sequence together with its V-gene family, and reads without a unique V-gene family were excluded. As a way to deal with suspected cross-contamination and a sequencing artifact, a later analysis dropped 450 to 600 nucleotide sequences that were highly shared and had low generation probability. In a later analysis, a clonal expansion index was calculated for each public chain from normalized within-repertoire ranks of inferred template counts. In a later analysis, generation probabilities were computed with a VDJ recombination model fitted to out-of-frame rearrangements, and the resulting probabilities were checked against IGoR. A later analysis scored TCR-TCR, TCR-HLA and TCR-CMV co-occurrence with hypergeometric tests, applying a repertoire-size bias correction to TCR pairs. In a later analysis, false discovery rates were estimated by permuting HLA or CMV assignments 20 times. In a later analysis, co-occurring TCRs were grouped with DBSCAN, and TCRdist sequence similarity was added when clustering was performed within HLA-allele-positive subsets. Co-occurrence clustering excluded repertoires with fewer than 30,000 or more than 120,000 public chains, plus five with anomalous nucleotide sharing. The clones in this table, taken by TCRdb from immuneACCESS, are in-frame only. Not every clone is retained; where verified, under half of the shortfall comes from an unresolved V gene, and the cause of the rest is unknown. The V and J calls and the clone size are those of that table, but D and trimming were determined from the DNA. This sample holds roughly 230,000 clones; over 90% were observed only once. Roughly 1.6% of the sample rests with the top ten.

In total, just over 650 healthy bone marrow donors made up the cohort. At the time of sampling, all cohort members were nominally healthy, though unrecorded immune exposures were likely present. The donor was CMV seronegative and belonged to the group of several hundred seronegative cohort members. Every donor gave a peripheral blood sample, and the peripheral blood mononuclear cells from that sample were used for TCR beta sequencing. Genomic DNA was extracted from the blood cell samples with the Qiagen DNeasy Blood Extraction Kit. This record comes from a study of cytomegalovirus exposure and HLA in healthy donors (dated by TCRdb to the late 2010s). Looking at the study overall: According to an earlier analysis of 587 of the donors, about 190 million T cells yielded roughly 110 million unique TCR beta sequences and about 300 Gb of sequence data. Roughly 300 gigabases of sequencing data and roughly 90 million unique TCR sequences were included in an early release covering about 700 HLA-typed donors. Of the 350 to 400 genotyped donors, approximately 82% fell in the genetic ancestry cluster associated with self-reported Caucasian donors. The study was designed to test whether signatures of past pathogen exposure could be identified by cataloging public T cell receptors. The T cell repertoires of roughly 660 subjects were profiled by immunosequencing and related to cytomegalovirus serostatus. In addition to the first cohort of 666 subjects, a separate validation cohort of under 150 different subjects was used. High-throughput TCR immunosequencing, statistical association of individual TCRs with disease status, and machine learning were combined to predict cytomegalovirus infection status. To study patterns of TCR occurrence, a later analysis re-analyzed previously published TCR beta repertoires from just over 650 donors and added high-resolution HLA genotyping. Rather than drawing on any new phenotypic data, the later analysis identified candidate immune exposures from TCR beta sequences and the way those sequences occurred across donors. To decide whether each TCR beta V gene segment behaved as functional or pseudogenic, an earlier analysis of some 580 of the donors relied on high-throughput TCR beta sequencing. Alongside the repertoire data, information on donor age, sex, ethnicity and CMV serostatus was compiled. In a later genetic analysis, genome-wide SNP genotypes for about 55% of the roughly 700 donors were used, and that subset was treated as a discovery cohort. All discovery cohort repertoires had been generated on a single sequencing platform. HLA typing included class I and class II loci at four-digit resolution. Typing coverage varied by locus: about 620-630 donors for A, B, C, DRB1 and DQB1; approximately 560 for DQA1; more than 600 for DPA1; roughly 450 for DPB1. Because of strong linkage in the cohort, roughly five DR-DQ haplotypes were treated as single units for association and clustering. Among 398 genotyped donors of the cohort, an average of roughly 230,000 unique TCR beta nucleotide sequences was sequenced per donor, of which about 19% were non-productive. The study at large found these results: Seventeen rarely observed V segments, including chromosome 9 orphons, were excluded from the earlier analysis of some 590 of the donors because counts were too low. In a later genetic analysis, a missense DCLRE1C variant was associated with V-gene and J-gene trimming of TCR beta chains, and the association was replicated in an independent cohort. Linkage disequilibrium might explain the correlated functional status among segregating V segments, but an unknown experimental factor could not be excluded. The only immune exposure information available for the cohort was CMV serostatus. An earlier analysis of approximately 600 of the donors showed that most TCR beta V segments appeared in productive rearrangements either about 87% or about 30% of the time, which broadly matched IMGT annotations. Because the 87-base-pair reads could not distinguish some IMGT-functional V segments, including TRBV6-2 and TRBV6-3, those segments were excluded. Strong co-occurrence of HLA alleles, especially DR and DQ, made assigning TCR associations to individual alleles difficult. In a later analysis, TCR association rates were found to vary across HLA loci, with the most associated TCRs seen for DRB1 alleles and the fewest for HLA-C alleles. In a later analysis, some 17,000 TCR beta sequences were associated with specific HLA alleles at a false discovery rate of 0.05. The study gave a list of 150 to 200 TCR beta chains associated with cytomegalovirus. Most TCR sequences were observed very rarely across donors, whereas some public TCRs were present in many individuals. A later analysis reported that several top co-occurrence clusters appeared linked to parvovirus B19, influenza, CMV and Epstein-Barr virus. Compared with equally common non-associated chains, HLA-associated TCR beta chains in a later analysis were more clonally expanded and had lower generation probabilities. Presence/absence analyses assumed roughly uniform sequencing depth across donors, an assumption that may not hold. The authors suggested that the approach could potentially be generalized to other disease states and immunological phenotypes. A few of the identified cytomegalovirus-associated TCR beta chains were confirmed in vitro to be specific for cytomegalovirus antigens. According to a later genetic analysis, donors in an Asian-associated ancestry cluster had fewer N-insertions in productive TCRs than the approximately 710-donor mean. Only TCR beta chains were sequenced in this cohort, and the absence of alpha or paired-chain data limited detectable features. Most CMV-associated TCR beta chains appeared to be HLA-restricted in a later analysis, and the HLA associations seemed to be driven largely by CMV exposure. A cluster of highly shared sequence variants was judged likely to be a technical artifact of the sequencing pipeline. Cytomegalovirus status was reported to be diagnosed by the classifier with high specificity and sensitivity in both the original and validation cohorts. A further reported finding was that TCR beta sequences accurately predicted the HLA-A and HLA-B alleles for most subjects in the first cohort. Because HLA typing was missing for some donors at each locus, association tests included only the typed subset.

In the germline V gene (reference sequence), CDR1 corresponds to LNHDA and CDR2 to SQIVND. Trimming leaves V shorter by 6 bases and J shorter by 0 bases, with the junction holding 7 bases beyond the gene matches. CDR3 length: 15 amino acids, cysteine to phenylalanine. The DNA shown is the 45-base CDR3, in frame from base 1. The sample comprised PBMCs. The sequence was collected from a girl aged 2 to 10 in good health and CMV-seronegative. The rearranged chain carries TRBV19 and TRBJ1-2; a stretch of 7 junction bases matches TRBD1. The CDR3 reads CASSRDRGANYGYTF. The DNA sequence reads TGTGCCAGTAGCAGGGACAGAGGAGCTAACTATGGCTACACCTTC.